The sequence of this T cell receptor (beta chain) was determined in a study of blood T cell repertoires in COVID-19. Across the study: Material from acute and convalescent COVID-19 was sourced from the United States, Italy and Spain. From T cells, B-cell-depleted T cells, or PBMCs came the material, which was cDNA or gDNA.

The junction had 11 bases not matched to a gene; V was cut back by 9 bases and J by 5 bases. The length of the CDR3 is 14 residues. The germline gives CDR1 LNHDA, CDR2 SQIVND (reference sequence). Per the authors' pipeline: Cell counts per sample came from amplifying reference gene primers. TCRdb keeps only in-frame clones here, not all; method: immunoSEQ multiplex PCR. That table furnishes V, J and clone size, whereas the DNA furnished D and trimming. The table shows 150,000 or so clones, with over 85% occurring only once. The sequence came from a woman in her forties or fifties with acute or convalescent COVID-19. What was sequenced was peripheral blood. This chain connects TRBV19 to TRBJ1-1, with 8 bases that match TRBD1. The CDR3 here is CASGRTGIETEAFF. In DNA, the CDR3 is TGTGCCAGCGGACGGACAGGGATTGAAACTGAAGCTTTCTTT.